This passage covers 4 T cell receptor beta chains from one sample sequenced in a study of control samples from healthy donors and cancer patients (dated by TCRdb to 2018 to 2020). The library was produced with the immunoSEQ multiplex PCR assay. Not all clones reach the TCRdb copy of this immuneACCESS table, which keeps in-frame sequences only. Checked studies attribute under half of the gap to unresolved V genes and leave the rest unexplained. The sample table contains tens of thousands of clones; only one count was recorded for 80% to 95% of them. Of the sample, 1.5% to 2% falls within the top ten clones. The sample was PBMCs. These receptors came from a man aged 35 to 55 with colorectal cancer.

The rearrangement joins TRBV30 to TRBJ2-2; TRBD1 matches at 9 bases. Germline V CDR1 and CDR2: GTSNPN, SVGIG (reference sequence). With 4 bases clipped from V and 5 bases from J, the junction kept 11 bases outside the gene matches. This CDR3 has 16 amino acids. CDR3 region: CAWILQGAVRTGELFF. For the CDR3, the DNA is TGTGCCTGGATCCTACAGGGGGCAGTACGGACCGGGGAGCTGTTTTTT.

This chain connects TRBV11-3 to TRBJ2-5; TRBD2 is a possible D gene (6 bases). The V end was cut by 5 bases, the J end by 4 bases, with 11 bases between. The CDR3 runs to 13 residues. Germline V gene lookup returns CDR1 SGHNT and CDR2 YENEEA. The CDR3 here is CASSQRVGETQYF. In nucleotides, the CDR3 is TGTGCCAGCAGCCAGCGGGTTGGAGAGACCCAGTACTTC.

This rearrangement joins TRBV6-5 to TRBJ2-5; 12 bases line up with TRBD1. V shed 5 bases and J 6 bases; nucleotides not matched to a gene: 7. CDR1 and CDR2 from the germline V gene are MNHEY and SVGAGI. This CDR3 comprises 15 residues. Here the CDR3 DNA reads TGTGCCAGCAGTCCCGGGACAGGGGGCGCGAAGACCCAGTACTTC. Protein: CASSPGTGGAKTQYF.

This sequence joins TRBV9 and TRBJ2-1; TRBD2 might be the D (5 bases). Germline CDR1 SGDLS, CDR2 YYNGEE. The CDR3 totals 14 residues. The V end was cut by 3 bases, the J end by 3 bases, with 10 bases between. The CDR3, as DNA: TGTGCCAGCAGCGAAGGAGGAGGCTACAATGAGCAGTTCTTC. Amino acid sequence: CASSEGGGYNEQFF.